The clone carrying this T cell receptor (beta chain) was detected only a few times. Its cognate antigen is unknown. The data were taken from a study of CD8+ T cells in alopecia areata. Study background: Oral tofacitinib (5 to 10 mg twice daily) was administered to treated patients. Affected scalp percentage determined the severity score of treated patients.

The treatment is: oral pan-JAK inhibitor, 5-10 mg twice daily. Samples from alopecia areata patients were lesional scalp punch biopsies and peripheral blood. cDNA reverse transcribed from extracted RNA served as the sequencing template. TCRdb's table, derived via immunoSEQ multiplex PCR, lists solely in-frame clones and lacks some. The sample comprises 150,000 to 200,000 clones, 58% of which are singletons, and 5.5% rests with the top ten. Germline values: CDR1 MNHEY, CDR2 SVGAGI. The CDR3 has 15 amino acids. The V end lost 4 bases, the J end lost 7 bases, and 14 bases lay between the germline ends. General study points: Numerous clones, expanded in lesions, remained in scalp and blood during tofacitinib.

The V and J genes are TRBV6-5 and TRBJ1-6, with D maybe TRBD1 (6 bases). This receptor was obtained from a human donor with alopecia areata. Sequenced here: CD4+ T cells sorted from blood, sampled at week 24, from a patient treated with tofacitinib. CDR3 nucleotide sequence: TGTGCCAGCAGTTTCCAGAGGGGGTGGAATTCACCCCTCCACTTT. Its translation is CASSFQRGWNSPLHF.